Listed below are T cell receptor beta chains from one sample, sequenced in a study of blood T cell repertoires in COVID-19. Sequencing used immunoSEQ multiplex PCR; TCRdb keeps in-frame clones, though not all of them. The sample comprises about 200,000 clones, around 90% of which are singletons, and around 2% rests with the top ten. The material sequenced was PBMCs or T cells enriched from blood (not recorded which). The receptors derive from a woman younger than 45 who had recovered from COVID-19. Each CDR3 is given with its conserved first and last residue. D genes are given only for firm matches. A clone size is listed for some rows: how often the clone was seen (once, few, many), or a class if it is expanded.

>NA|TRBJ1-2|TRBD1|TRBV20-1
TGCAGTGCTAGTGAGACAGGGAACTATGGCTACACCTTC
CSASETGNYGYTF
>NA|TRBJ2-7|NA|TRBV5-1
TGCGCCAGCAGAGGAACAGCGGACCACGAGCAGTACTTC
CASRGTADHEQYF
>NA|TRBJ1-1|NA|TRBV18
TGTGCCAGCTCACCGGGGGGGACCATTAAAGTATCGGCTTTCTTT
CASSPGGTIKVSAFF
>few|TRBJ1-1|TRBD1|TRBV19
TGTGCCAGTAGCGAACAGGGGTACACTGAAGCTTTCTTT
CASSEQGYTEAFF
>NA|TRBJ1-3|NA|TRBV9
TGTGCCAGCAGCGTAACCGACTCCTCTGGAAACACCATATATTTT
CASSVTDSSGNTIYF
>NA|TRBJ2-1|NA|TRBV4-1
TGCGCCAGCAGCCAAGAATGGCGGCACTCCTACAATGAGCAGTTCTTC
CASSQEWRHSYNEQFF
>NA|TRBJ1-1|TRBD1|TRBV5-1
TGCGCCAGCAGCAACGGAGGGGGCCTGGACACTGAAGCTTTCTTT
CASSNGGGLDTEAFF
>NA|TRBJ2-5|NA|TRBV6-5
TGTGCCAGCAAAATCGGGCCGGCTGAGGGGACCCAGTACTTC
CASKIGPAEGTQYF
>NA|TRBJ2-2|NA|TRBV19
TGTGCCAGTAGTATTCGGGTCACCGGGGAGCTGTTTTTT
CASSIRVTGELFF
>NA|TRBJ1-1|NA|TRBV27
TGTGCCAGCAGATTAGACAGAGGGAACACTGAAGCTTTCTTT
CASRLDRGNTEAFF
>NA|TRBJ2-2|TRBD2|TRBV9
TGTGCCAGCAGCGAAGGGCCCATACGGCTAGCGGGGGAAACGGGGCCGAACACCGGGGAGCTGTTTTTT
CASSEGPIRLAGETGPNTGELFF
>NA|TRBJ1-4|NA|TRBV27
TGTGCCAGCAGTTTAAAAGGGAGAAGGAATAATGAAAAACTGTTTTTT
CASSLKGRRNNEKLFF
>NA|TRBJ2-7|NA|TRBV12-5
TGTGCTAGTGGTTTGGCGCAGGATAGCGAGCAGTACTTC
CASGLAQDSEQYF
>NA|TRBJ1-2|TRBD1|TRBV7-2
TGTGCCAGCAGCCCTTCCCGGACAGGAGCTGCCTCTGGCGGCTACACCTTC
CASSPSRTGAASGGYTF
>NA|TRBJ1-4|TRBD1|TRBV7-9
TGTGCCAGCAGCTTAAGGGACAGGGAGCTAGAAAAACTGTTTTTT
CASSLRDRELEKLFF
>NA|TRBJ1-2|NA|TRBV30
TGTGCCTGGAGGAACCCAGGGACAACTAACTATGGCTACACCTTC
CAWRNPGTTNYGYTF
>NA|TRBJ2-1|NA|TRBV11-3
TGTGCCAGCAGAGGCTACCTACGGAGGAATGAGCAGTTCTTC
CASRGYLRRNEQFF
>NA|TRBJ1-5|TRBD1|TRBV24-1
TGTGCCACCACCGACAGGGGGCATCGGGGCAATCAGCCCCAGCATTTT
CATTDRGHRGNQPQHF
>NA|TRBJ1-2|NA|TRBV6-2/TRBV6-3
TGTGCCAGCAGCCCCGGGGTTTCGTATGGCTACACCTTC
CASSPGVSYGYTF
>NA|TRBJ2-7|NA|TRBV6-1
TGTGCCAGCAGTGAAGTCACAGGGTATTCCTACGAGCAGTACTTC
CASSEVTGYSYEQYF
>NA|TRBJ1-5|TRBD1|TRBV27
TGTGCCAGCAGGCCGACAGGGCACAATCAGCCCCAGCATTTT
CASRPTGHNQPQHF
>NA|TRBJ1-5|NA|TRBV4-3
TGCGCCAGCAGCCAAGATCCCTCCCAGGGAAGCAATCAGCCCCAGCATTTT
CASSQDPSQGSNQPQHF
>once|TRBJ1-2|TRBD1|TRBV30
TGTGCCTGGAAGGGACAGGGGTTAGACAACTATGGCTACACCTTC
CAWKGQGLDNYGYTF
>NA|TRBJ1-2|NA|TRBV18
TGTGCCAGCTCACCACGAGGGGGTGATGGGAGTACCTATGGCTACACCTTC
CASSPRGGDGSTYGYTF
>NA|TRBJ2-2|TRBD2|TRBV9
TGTGCCAGCAGCGTAGGGTCTAGCGGAAACACCGGGGAGCTGTTTTTT
CASSVGSSGNTGELFF
>NA|TRBJ2-1|TRBD2|TRBV19
TGTGCCAGTAGTCGACTAGCTACCCGGCAAAATGAGCAGTTCTTC
CASSRLATRQNEQFF
>NA|TRBJ1-2|TRBD1|TRBV6-5
TGTGCCAGCAGTTGGGGGGGAACAGGGGGCTATGGCTACACCTTC
CASSWGGTGGYGYTF
>NA|TRBJ1-1|TRBD1|TRBV9
TGTGCCAGCAGCCCACGGACAGGGAGGTACACTGAAGCTTTCTTT
CASSPRTGRYTEAFF
>NA|TRBJ1-6|NA|TRBV30
TGTGCCTGGAGTCTTCGGGGAGTGGGTAATTCACCCCTCCACTTT
CAWSLRGVGNSPLHF
>NA|TRBJ2-2|NA|TRBV24-1
TGTGCCACCAGTGATTTGTGGCAGTCGAACACCGGGGAGCTGTTTTTT
CATSDLWQSNTGELFF
>NA|TRBJ2-2|TRBD1|TRBV5-1
TGCGCCAGCAGAACGACAGGGGGAACCGGGGAGCTGTTTTTT
CASRTTGGTGELFF
>few|TRBJ1-1|NA|TRBV7-8
TGTGCCAGCAGCTTTGATACCGGGAACACTGAAGCTTTCTTT
CASSFDTGNTEAFF
>NA|TRBJ1-2|NA|TRBV30
TGTGCCTGGACGAAGCCCAACAGGGAGTATGGCTACACCTTC
CAWTKPNREYGYTF
>NA|TRBJ1-1|NA|TRBV7-2
TGTGCCAGCAGCTTAGTTGGCCGGAACACTGAAGCTTTCTTT
CASSLVGRNTEAFF
>once|TRBJ1-6|NA|TRBV7-9
TGTGCCAGCAGCCGGAGTGGAGACAGGAAAAATTCACCCCTCCACTTT
CASSRSGDRKNSPLHF
>once|TRBJ2-7|TRBD1|TRBV27
TGTGCCAGCAGTTTAACCGGACAGGTCTACTACGAGCAGTACTTC
CASSLTGQVYYEQYF
>NA|TRBJ2-3|TRBD2|TRBV5-1
TGCGCCAGCAGCCCAGGACTAGCGGGGAGAGATACGCAGTATTTT
CASSPGLAGRDTQYF
>once|TRBJ2-5|NA|TRBV3-1/TRBV3-2
TGTGCCAGCAGCCAAGACAGGACCCAGTACTTC
CASSQDRTQYF
>NA|TRBJ2-3|TRBD2|TRBV3-1/TRBV3-2
TGTGCCAGCAGCCAAGACCTTAGACCGGGACTAGTAACAGATACGCAGTATTTT
CASSQDLRPGLVTDTQYF
>NA|TRBJ2-1|TRBD2|TRBV6-4
TGTGCCAGCAAGTTCGATAGCGGGAGCTCCTACAATGAGCAGTTCTTC
CASKFDSGSSYNEQFF
>NA|TRBJ1-2|NA|TRBV29-1
TGCAGCGTTGGTCGGGGTTCCTATGGCTACACCTTC
CSVGRGSYGYTF
>NA|TRBJ2-3|NA|TRBV11-2
TGTGCCAGCAGCTTGCTGAGATTCGCAGATACGCAGTATTTT
CASSLLRFADTQYF
>NA|TRBJ1-1|NA|TRBV7-2
TGTGCCAGCAGCTTAGTTTTGACGGCGAGGAATACTGAAGCTTTCTTT
CASSLVLTARNTEAFF
>once|TRBJ2-3|NA|TRBV11-2
TGTGCCAGCAGAGGCAGGTCCCGGGGGGATACGCAGTATTTT
CASRGRSRGDTQYF
>NA|TRBJ1-4|TRBD1|TRBV13
TGTGCCAGCAGCTTTAAGGGACAGGGTGGTGAAAAACTGTTTTTT
CASSFKGQGGEKLFF
>NA|TRBJ1-1|TRBD1|TRBV7-2
TGTGCCAGCAGCTTACAGACAGGGGTCACTGAAGCTTTCTTT
CASSLQTGVTEAFF
>few|TRBJ1-1|NA|TRBV5-1
TGCGCCAGCAGCTGGGCCGCCGGGGTGGGCACTGAAGCTTTCTTT
CASSWAAGVGTEAFF
>few|TRBJ1-4|TRBD1|TRBV19
TGTGCCAGTAGTACTCCCCCCTGGACAGGGAGTGAAAAACTGTTTTTT
CASSTPPWTGSEKLFF
>few|TRBJ1-1|NA|TRBV5-1
TGCGCCAGCAGCTTGGATCTCCGCGCGAACACTGAAGCTTTCTTT
CASSLDLRANTEAFF
>NA|TRBJ2-7|NA|TRBV30
TGTGCCTGGAGTCCCCAGGGTTACGAGCAGTACTTC
CAWSPQGYEQYF
>NA|TRBJ1-2|NA|TRBV19
TGTGCCAGTAGGAGGACAGATGGATCGGGCTATGGCTACACCTTC
CASRRTDGSGYGYTF
>NA|TRBJ2-5|TRBD2|TRBV19
TGTGCCAGTAGGCATAGCGGGGGGGCCGGAGAGACCCAGTACTTC
CASRHSGGAGETQYF